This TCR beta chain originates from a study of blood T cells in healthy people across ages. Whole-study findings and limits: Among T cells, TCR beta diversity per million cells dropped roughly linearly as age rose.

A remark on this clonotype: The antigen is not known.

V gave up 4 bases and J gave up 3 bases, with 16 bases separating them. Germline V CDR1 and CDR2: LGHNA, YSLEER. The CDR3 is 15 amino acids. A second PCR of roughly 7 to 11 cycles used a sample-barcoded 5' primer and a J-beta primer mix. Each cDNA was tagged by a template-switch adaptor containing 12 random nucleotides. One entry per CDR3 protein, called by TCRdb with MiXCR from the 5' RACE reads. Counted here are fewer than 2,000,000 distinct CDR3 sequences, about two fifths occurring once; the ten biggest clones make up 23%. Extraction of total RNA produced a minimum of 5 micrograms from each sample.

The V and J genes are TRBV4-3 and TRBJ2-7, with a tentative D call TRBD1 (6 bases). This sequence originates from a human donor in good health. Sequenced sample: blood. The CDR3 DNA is TGCGCCAGCAGCCCGAGACAGGCACAATACTACGAGCAGTACTTC. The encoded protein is CASSPRQAQYYEQYF.